The 7 T cell receptor beta chains reported below all come from one sample, sequenced in a study of shared clonotypes between healthy human individuals. Measured with immunoSEQ multiplex PCR; TCRdb has only the in-frame clones, and not every one. The repertoire has a few million clones, roughly 93% of them found once; the top ten carry 0.39%. The sequencing input was naive CD4+ T cells from PBMCs. Subset of the sample: CD45RA+ positively selected. The receptors originated from a man aged 18 to 30 in good health. Some clones in this sample may be carry-over from other donors' samples.

The rearrangement links TRBV28 to TRBJ2-3, with 11 positions matching TRBD2. CDR3 length: 15 residues. CDR1 is MDHEN and CDR2 is SYDVKM in the germline V gene. The trim removed 4 bases at V and 6 bases at J, leaving 6 bases unmatched. The CDR3 DNA reads TGTGCCAGCAGTTCTCTAGCGGGGGGTAACGATACGCAGTATTTT. Protein: CASSSLAGGNDTQYF.

The V gene is TRBV15, the J gene TRBJ1-1, with a tentative D call TRBD1 (5 bases). The CDR3 is 13 residues long. The germline V gene has CDR1 LNHNV and CDR2 YYDKDF (reference sequence). The V and J ends lost 4 bases and 1 base respectively, with 7 bases between them. CDR3 protein: CATSKGRNTEAFF. CDR3 DNA: TGTGCCACCAGCAAGGGGCGGAACACTGAAGCTTTCTTT.

The gene calls are TRBV2 and TRBJ2-2; 10 positions match TRBD1. Germline values: CDR1 SNHLY, CDR2 FYNNEI. This CDR3 is 13 amino acids long. Losses at the gene ends were 6 bases for V and 6 bases for J; bases not matched to a gene: 1. This CDR3 is CASSDRGPGELFF. The DNA for the CDR3 is TGTGCCAGCAGCGACAGGGGGCCCGGGGAGCTGTTTTTT.

DNA for the CDR3: TGTGCCAGCAACCCCCCGGCAGCTGGGGCCAACGTCCTGACTTTC. Residues: CASNPPAAGANVLTF. V and J are TRBV28 and TRBJ2-6; D is unclear. The germline V gene encodes CDR1 MDHEN and CDR2 SYDVKM. The V gene lost 7 bases and the J gene lost 2 bases, with 12 bases spanning the gap. CDR3 length: 15 residues.

The rearrangement uses TRBV6-1 and TRBJ1-1; D is unclear. CDR3 length equals 16 residues. Germline V CDR1 and CDR2: MNHNS, SASEGT. V lost 1 base and J 3 bases, leaving 15 bases between the germline ends. In DNA form, the CDR3 reads TGTGCCAGCAGTGAAGGGACCCTACTATGGGACACTGAAGCTTTCTTT. Protein product: CASSEGTLLWDTEAFF.

V and J are TRBV5-1 and TRBJ1-1, with D tentatively TRBD1 (6 bases). Between the trimmed V and J ends, which lost 5 bases and 7 bases, there was a span of 18 bases. Germline CDR1 SGHRS, CDR2 YFSETQ. CDR3 length: 14 amino acids. For the CDR3, the DNA is TGCGCCAGCAGTTACGACCGGGACACCCGTGAAGCTTTCTTT. Protein sequence: CASSYDRDTREAFF.

This chain uses TRBV25-1 with TRBJ1-1; TRBD1 agrees at 7 bases. Germline lookup yields CDR1 MGHDK and CDR2 SYGVNS. After removal of 0 bases from V and 4 bases from J, the junction contained 5 bases not matched to a gene. The CDR3 extends over 15 amino acids. The CDR3 region is CASSEYQAGGTEAFF. As DNA, the CDR3 is TGTGCCAGCAGTGAATATCAAGCAGGGGGCACTGAAGCTTTCTTT.